The source of this T cell receptor (beta chain) is a study of shared clonotypes between healthy human individuals. For the study at large: Each donor contributed plates that comprised three CD4 naive, three CD4 memory, two CD8 naive and one CD8 memory. Study-level points and caveats: Incomplete sequencing of sorted subsets was indicated by rarefaction despite large depth.

Positive CCR7 selection of CD45RO-negative cells yielded the naive CD8 cells, and terminally differentiated effector memory CD45RA+ cells were excluded. The run depth of the assay was deep. The authors distributed each subset's genomic DNA evenly over several immunoSEQ plates. The protocol was immunoSEQ multiplex PCR, while the TCRdb copy is restricted to in-frame clones and leaves out a portion. This sample has 2 million to 2.5 million clones, with about 92% found just once. V was clipped by 4 bases and J by 5 bases; unmatched bases: 7. Per the germline V gene, CDR1 is SGHNT and CDR2 is YYREEE (reference sequence). This CDR3 has 14 amino acids. Details on this clone: Antigen unknown.

Sequencing was performed on naive CD8+ T cells from PBMCs. The rearrangement joins TRBV5-4 to TRBJ2-7; 9 bases line up with TRBD1. The sequence was obtained from a man between 18 and 35 years old in good health. Some clones in this sample may be carry-over from other donors' samples. The CDR3 coding sequence is TGTGCCAGCAGCACGAGGACAGGGGAGAACGAGCAGTACTTC. It codes for CASSTRTGENEQYF.